The clone carrying this T cell receptor beta chain occurred a few times. Germline values: CDR1 MDHEN, CDR2 SYDVKM. Trimming removed 5 bases from V and 2 bases from J; junction bases left unmatched: 8. The CDR3 loop spans 15 amino acids. These data come from a study of blood T cells in healthy people across ages. Alongside a J-beta primer mix, a sample-barcoded 5' primer served in a second PCR lasting about 6 to 11 cycles. TCRdb re-analysed the 5' RACE reads in MiXCR, keeping a single row per CDR3 protein. The sample consists of just under 550,000 distinct CDR3 sequences, approximately 25% of them appearing once. This same sample was also part of a study on T cells of mothers and their children. That study reports: The TCR beta CDR3 read count exceeded 8 million for each mother and was about 2.8 million for each child.

The rearrangement uses TRBV28 and TRBJ2-7; 8 bases are a match to TRBD1. The sample taken for sequencing was blood. This sequence originates from a boy aged 5-17 years in good health. The CDR3 DNA sequence: TGTGCCAGCAGTACCCCCGGGACAGGTACCTACGAGCAGTACTTC. Amino acids: CASSTPGTGTYEQYF.